This T cell receptor (beta chain) came from a study of T cells in Graves' hyperthyroidism and ophthalmopathy. A word on this clonotype: The antigen remains unidentified.

The CDR3 sequence is 18 residues long. Germline CDR1 PRHDT, CDR2 FYEKMQ (reference sequence). After removal of 2 bases from V and 4 bases from J, the junction contained 15 bases not matched to a gene. For ophthalmopathy patients, the Clinical Activity Score was at least 3 and the NOSPECS grade at least 4; duration was under 3 months. Thyroid ultrasound, orbital computed tomography, clinical symptoms, and serum thyroxine and TRAb underpinned diagnoses. Fresh peripheral blood, roughly 10 ml, was the source of the PBMCs. Authors of the study amplified TCR beta CDR3 regions from RNA transcripts. During a first-round RT-PCR of the TCR CDR3, the HTBI primer set was used. Via MiXCR, TCRdb re-called the multiplex PCR reads, giving one row per CDR3 protein. Among 500,000 to 750,000 distinct CDR3 sequences listed, 13% to 15% were seen once. General study points: Separation of ophthalmopathy from stable hyperthyroidism was achieved by a 13 V-J model.

V and J are TRBV13 and TRBJ2-3; 7 bases align to TRBD2. Sequenced: blood. The receptor was isolated from a woman aged 18-35 years with Graves' ophthalmopathy. CDR3 sequence (DNA): TGTGCCAGCAGCTTAAAAAAAAGCGGGACGGCGCACTCAGATACGCAGTATTTT. This translates into CASSLKKSGTAHSDTQYF.